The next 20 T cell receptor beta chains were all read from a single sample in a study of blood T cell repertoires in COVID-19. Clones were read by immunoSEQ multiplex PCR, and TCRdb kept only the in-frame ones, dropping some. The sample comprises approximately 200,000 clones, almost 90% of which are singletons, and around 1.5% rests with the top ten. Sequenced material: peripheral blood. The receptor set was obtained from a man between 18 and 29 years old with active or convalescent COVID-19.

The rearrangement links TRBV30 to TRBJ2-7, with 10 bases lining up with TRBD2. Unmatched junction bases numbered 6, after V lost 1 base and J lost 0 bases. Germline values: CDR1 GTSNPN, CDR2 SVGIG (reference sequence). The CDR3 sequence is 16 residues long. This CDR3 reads CAWSELAGLNSYEQYF. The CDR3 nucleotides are TGTGCCTGGAGTGAACTAGCGGGACTTAACTCCTACGAGCAGTACTTC. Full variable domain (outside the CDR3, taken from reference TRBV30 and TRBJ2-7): SQTIHQWPATLVQPVGSPLSLECTVEGTSNPNLYWYRQAAGRGLQLLFYSVGIGQISSEVPQNLSASRPQDRQFILSSKKLLLSDSGFYLCAWSELAGLNSYEQYFGPGTRLTVT.

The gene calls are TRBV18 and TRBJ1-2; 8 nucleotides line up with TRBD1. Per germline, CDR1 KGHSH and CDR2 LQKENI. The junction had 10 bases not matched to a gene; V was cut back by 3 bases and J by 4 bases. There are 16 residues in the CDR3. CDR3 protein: CASSPSQGAESYGYTF. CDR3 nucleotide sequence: TGTGCCAGCTCACCCAGTCAGGGGGCAGAGTCCTATGGCTACACCTTC.

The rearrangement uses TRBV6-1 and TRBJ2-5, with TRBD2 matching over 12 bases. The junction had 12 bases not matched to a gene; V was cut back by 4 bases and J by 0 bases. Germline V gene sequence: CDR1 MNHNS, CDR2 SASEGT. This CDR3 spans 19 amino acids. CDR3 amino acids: CASSALIGLAGGYQETQYF. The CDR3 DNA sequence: TGTGCCAGCAGTGCGCTGATCGGGCTAGCGGGAGGGTACCAAGAGACCCAGTACTTC.

CDR3 region: CASSDFFSDTQYF. CDR3 sequence (DNA): TGTGCCAGCAGTGATTTTTTCTCGGATACGCAGTATTTT. This sequence joins TRBV6-1 and TRBJ2-3; D uncertain. This CDR3 has 13 residues. Germline V gene lookup returns CDR1 MNHNS and CDR2 SASEGT. V was pared by 3 bases and J by 6 bases, with 10 bases between.

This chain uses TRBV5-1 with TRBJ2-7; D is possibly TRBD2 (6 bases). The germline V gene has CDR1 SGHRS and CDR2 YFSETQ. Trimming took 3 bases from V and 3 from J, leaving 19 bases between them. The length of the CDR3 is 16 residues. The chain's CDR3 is CASSSKTGTEFYEQYF. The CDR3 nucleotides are TGCGCCAGCAGCTCAAAGACCGGGACTGAGTTCTACGAGCAGTACTTC. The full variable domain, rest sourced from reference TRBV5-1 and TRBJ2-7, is KAGVTQTPRYLIKTRGQQVTLSCSPISGHRSVSWYQQTPGQGLQFLFEYFSETQRNKGNFPGRFSGRQFSNSRSEMNVSTLELGDSALYLCASSSKTGTEFYEQYFGPGTRLTVT.

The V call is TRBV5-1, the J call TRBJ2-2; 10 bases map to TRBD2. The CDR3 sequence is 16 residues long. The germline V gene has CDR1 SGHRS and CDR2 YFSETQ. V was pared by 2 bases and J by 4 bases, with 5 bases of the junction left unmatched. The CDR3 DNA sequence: TGCGCCAGCAGCTTTTCTAGCGGGAGTTCCACCGGGGAGCTGTTTTTT. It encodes CASSFSSGSSTGELFF.

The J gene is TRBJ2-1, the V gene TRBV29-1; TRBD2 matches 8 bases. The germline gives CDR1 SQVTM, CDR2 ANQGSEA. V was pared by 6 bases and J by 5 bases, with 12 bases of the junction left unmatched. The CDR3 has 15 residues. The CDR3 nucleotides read TGCAGCGTGGATACCGGGACTAGAAGCGACAATGAGCAGTTCTTC. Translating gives CSVDTGTRSDNEQFF.

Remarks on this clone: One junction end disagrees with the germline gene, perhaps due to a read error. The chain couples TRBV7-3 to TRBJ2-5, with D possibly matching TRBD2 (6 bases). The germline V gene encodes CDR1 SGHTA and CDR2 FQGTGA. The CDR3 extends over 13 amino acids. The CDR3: CASSITSTETQYF. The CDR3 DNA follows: TGTGCCAGCAGCATAACTAGCACAGAGACCCAGTACTTC.

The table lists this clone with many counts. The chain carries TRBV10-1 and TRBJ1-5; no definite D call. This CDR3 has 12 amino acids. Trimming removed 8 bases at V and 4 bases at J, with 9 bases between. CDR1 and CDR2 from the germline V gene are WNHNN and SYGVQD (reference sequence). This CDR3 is CASSRPNQPQHF. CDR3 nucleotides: TGCGCCAGCTCCAGGCCTAATCAGCCCCAGCATTTT.

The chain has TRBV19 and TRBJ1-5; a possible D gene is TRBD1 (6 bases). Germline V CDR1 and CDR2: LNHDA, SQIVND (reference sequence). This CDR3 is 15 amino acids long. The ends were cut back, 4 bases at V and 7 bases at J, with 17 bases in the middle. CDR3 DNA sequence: TGTGCCAGTAGTAAATACAGGGATAATGGGCAGCCCCAGCATTTT. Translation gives CASSKYRDNGQPQHF.

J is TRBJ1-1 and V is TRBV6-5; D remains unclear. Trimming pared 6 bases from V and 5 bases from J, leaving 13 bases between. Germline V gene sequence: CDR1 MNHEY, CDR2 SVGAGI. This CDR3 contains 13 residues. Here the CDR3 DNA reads TGTGCCAGCAGATTCCGGGGAAGGACTGAAGCTTTCTTT. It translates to CASRFRGRTEAFF.

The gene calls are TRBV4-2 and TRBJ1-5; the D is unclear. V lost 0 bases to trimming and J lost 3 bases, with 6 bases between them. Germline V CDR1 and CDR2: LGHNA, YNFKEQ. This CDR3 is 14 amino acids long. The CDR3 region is CASSQDTINQPQHF. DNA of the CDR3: TGTGCCAGCAGCCAAGATACAATCAATCAGCCCCAGCATTTT.

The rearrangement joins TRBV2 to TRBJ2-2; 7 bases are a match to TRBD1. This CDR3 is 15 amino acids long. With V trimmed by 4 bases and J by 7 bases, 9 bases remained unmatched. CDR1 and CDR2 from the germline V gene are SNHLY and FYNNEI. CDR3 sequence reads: CASSVTGVGIGELFF. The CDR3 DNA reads TGTGCCAGCAGTGTTACAGGGGTAGGGATCGGGGAGCTGTTTTTT.

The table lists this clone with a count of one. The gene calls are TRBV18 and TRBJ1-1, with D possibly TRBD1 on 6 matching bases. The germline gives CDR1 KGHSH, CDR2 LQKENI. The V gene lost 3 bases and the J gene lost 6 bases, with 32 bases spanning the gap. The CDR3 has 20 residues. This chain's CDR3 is CASSPESTYRWYRDGAEAFF. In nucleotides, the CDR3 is TGTGCCAGCTCACCGGAGAGTACATATAGGTGGTACAGGGACGGCGCTGAAGCTTTCTTT. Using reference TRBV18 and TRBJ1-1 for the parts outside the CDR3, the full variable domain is NAGVMQNPRHLVRRRGQEARLRCSPMKGHSHVYWYRQLPEEGLKFMVYLQKENIIDESGMPKERFSAEFPKEGPSILRIQQVVRGDSAAYFCASSPESTYRWYRDGAEAFFGQGTRLTVV.

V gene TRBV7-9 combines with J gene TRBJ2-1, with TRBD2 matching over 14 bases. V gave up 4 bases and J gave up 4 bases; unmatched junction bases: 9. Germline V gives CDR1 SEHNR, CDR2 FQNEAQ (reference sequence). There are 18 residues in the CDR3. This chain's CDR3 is CASSSSGLAGGGYNEQFF. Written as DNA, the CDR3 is TGTGCCAGCAGCTCCTCCGGACTAGCGGGAGGAGGGTACAATGAGCAGTTCTTC.

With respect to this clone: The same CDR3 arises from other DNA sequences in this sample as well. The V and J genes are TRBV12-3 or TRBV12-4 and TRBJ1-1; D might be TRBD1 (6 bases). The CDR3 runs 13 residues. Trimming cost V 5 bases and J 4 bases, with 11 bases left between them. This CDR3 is CASSRQGTTEAFF. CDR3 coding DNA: TGTGCCAGCAGTCGTCAGGGGACCACTGAAGCTTTCTTT.

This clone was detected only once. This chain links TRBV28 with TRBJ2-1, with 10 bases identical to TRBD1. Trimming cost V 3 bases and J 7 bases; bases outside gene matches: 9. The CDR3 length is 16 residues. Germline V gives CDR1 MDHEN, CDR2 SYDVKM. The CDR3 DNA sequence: TGTGCCAGCAGTTTCAGGGACAGGGGCTTGCGGAATGAGCAGTTCTTC. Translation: CASSFRDRGLRNEQFF.

The chain's CDR3 is CASSEFGSNQPQHF. CDR3 DNA sequence: TGTGCCAGCAGTGAATTCGGTAGCAATCAGCCCCAGCATTTT. The rearrangement links TRBV25-1 to TRBJ1-5; D not resolved. Between the trimmed V and J ends, which lost 1 base and 0 bases, there was a span of 4 bases. Germline V gene sequence: CDR1 MGHDK, CDR2 SYGVNS. This CDR3 has 14 residues.

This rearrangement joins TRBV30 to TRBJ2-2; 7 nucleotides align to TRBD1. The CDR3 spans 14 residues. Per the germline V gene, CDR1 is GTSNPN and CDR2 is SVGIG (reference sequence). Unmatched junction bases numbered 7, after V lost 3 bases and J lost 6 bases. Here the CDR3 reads CAWRDRVPAGELFF. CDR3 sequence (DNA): TGTGCCTGGAGAGACAGGGTGCCGGCCGGGGAGCTGTTTTTT.

As DNA, the CDR3 is TGCGCCAGCAGCAGGGACAGTGAAGCTTTCTTT. Translated: CASSRDSEAFF. J is TRBJ1-1 and V is TRBV5-1; 7 nucleotides agree with TRBD1. Germline CDR1 SGHRS, CDR2 YFSETQ. This CDR3 is built from 11 residues. V gave up 4 bases and J gave up 7 bases; unmatched junction bases: 1. Combining the CDR3 with reference TRBV5-1 and TRBJ1-1 gives the whole variable domain KAGVTQTPRYLIKTRGQQVTLSCSPISGHRSVSWYQQTPGQGLQFLFEYFSETQRNKGNFPGRFSGRQFSNSRSEMNVSTLELGDSALYLCASSRDSEAFFGQGTRLTVV.